This TCR beta chain was captured by sequencing in a study of T cell responses to AZD1222 COVID-19 vaccine. Looking at the study overall: Recipients boosted at about 4 weeks or about 12 weeks are pooled.

Per germline, CDR1 SGHTA and CDR2 FQGTGA. The V end lost 4 bases, the J end lost 5 bases, and 12 bases lay between the germline ends. This CDR3 contains 14 residues. The repertoire was sequenced with immunoSEQ multiplex PCR; TCRdb's copy has only in-frame clones and lacks some. Among about 200,000 clones, 85% to 95% were seen once, and the ten largest hold over 1%. Broader study findings: Increases in Spike-specific TCR breadth and depth were seen after two AZD1222 doses. Researchers report vaccine-associated CD4 TCRs spanning spike, with dominance at 160-218 and 743-854. AZD1222 recipients seropositive at baseline numbered only six or seven.

This clone was seen only once. Its target is not known. Sequences were derived from peripheral blood, sampled on day 0 of AZD1222 vaccination. This sequence originates from an adult in good health. The genes are TRBV7-3 and TRBJ2-1; D might be TRBD2 (6 bases). CDR3 nucleotides: TGTGCCAGCAGCTCATATAGCGGTCACAATGAGCAGTTCTTC. Encoded protein: CASSSYSGHNEQFF.